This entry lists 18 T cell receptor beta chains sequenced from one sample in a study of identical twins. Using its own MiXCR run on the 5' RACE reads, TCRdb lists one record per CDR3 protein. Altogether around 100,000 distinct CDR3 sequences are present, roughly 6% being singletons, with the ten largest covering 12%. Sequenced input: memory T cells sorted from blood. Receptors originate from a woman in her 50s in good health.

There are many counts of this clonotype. The CDR3 DNA sequence: TGTGCCAGCAGCCCCGGACAGGGACGTGCGACCCAGTACTTC. This translates into CASSPGQGRATQYF. J is TRBJ2-5 and V is TRBV7-7, with TRBD1 matching over 8 bases. The CDR3 spans 14 residues. V gave up 5 bases and J gave up 7 bases; unmatched junction bases: 9. CDR1 SSHAT and CDR2 FNYEAQ come from the germline V gene (reference sequence).

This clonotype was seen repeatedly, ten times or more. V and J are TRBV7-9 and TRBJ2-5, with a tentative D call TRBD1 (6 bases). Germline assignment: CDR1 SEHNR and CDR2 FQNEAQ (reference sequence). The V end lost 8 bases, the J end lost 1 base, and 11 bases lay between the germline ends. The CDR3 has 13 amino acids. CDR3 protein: CASGLRGQETQYF. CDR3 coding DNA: TGTGCCAGCGGACTCAGGGGCCAAGAGACCCAGTACTTC.

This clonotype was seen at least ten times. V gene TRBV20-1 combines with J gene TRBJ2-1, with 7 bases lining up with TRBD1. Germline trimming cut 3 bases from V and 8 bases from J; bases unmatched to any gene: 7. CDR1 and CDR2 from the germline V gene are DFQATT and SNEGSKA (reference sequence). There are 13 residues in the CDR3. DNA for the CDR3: TGCAGTGCTAGTGACTACAGGGGACATGAGCAGTTCTTC. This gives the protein CSASDYRGHEQFF.

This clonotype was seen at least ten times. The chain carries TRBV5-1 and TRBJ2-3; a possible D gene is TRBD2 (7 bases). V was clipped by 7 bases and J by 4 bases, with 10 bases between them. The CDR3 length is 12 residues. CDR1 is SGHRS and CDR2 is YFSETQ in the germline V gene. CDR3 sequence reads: CASQGGADTQYF. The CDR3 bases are TGCGCCAGCCAAGGGGGGGCAGATACGCAGTATTTT. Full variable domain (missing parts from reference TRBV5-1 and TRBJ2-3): KAGVTQTPRYLIKTRGQQVTLSCSPISGHRSVSWYQQTPGQGLQFLFEYFSETQRNKGNFPGRFSGRQFSNSRSEMNVSTLELGDSALYLCASQGGADTQYFGPGTRLTVL.

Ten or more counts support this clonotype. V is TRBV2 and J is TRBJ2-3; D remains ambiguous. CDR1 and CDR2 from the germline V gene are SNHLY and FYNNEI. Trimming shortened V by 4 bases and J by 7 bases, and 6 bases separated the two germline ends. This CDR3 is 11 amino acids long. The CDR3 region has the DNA TGTGCCAGCAGTGTCAAGTATACGCAGTATTTT. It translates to CASSVKYTQYF. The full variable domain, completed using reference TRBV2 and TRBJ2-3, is EPEVTQTPSHQVTQMGQEVILRCVPISNHLYFYWYRQILGQKVEFLVSFYNNEISEKSEIFDDQFSVERPDGSNFTLKIRSTKLEDSAMYFCASSVKYTQYFGPGTRLTVL.

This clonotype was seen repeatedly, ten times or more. CDR3 nucleotides: TGCGCCAGCAGCCCGGACGGCAGGGGAGGCGATACGCAGTATTTT. Translation gives CASSPDGRGGDTQYF. The chain has TRBV5-1 and TRBJ2-3; possibly TRBD1 or TRBD2 for D (6 bases each). The CDR3 is made up of 15 amino acids. Trimming removed 4 bases from V and 6 bases from J, with 18 bases in between. Germline V gives CDR1 SGHRS, CDR2 YFSETQ.

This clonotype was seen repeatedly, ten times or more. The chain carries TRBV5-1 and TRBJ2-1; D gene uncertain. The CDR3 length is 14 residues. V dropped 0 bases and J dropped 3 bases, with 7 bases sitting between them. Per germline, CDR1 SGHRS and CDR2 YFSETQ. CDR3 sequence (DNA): TGCGCCAGCAGCTTGGCTTCGGACTACAATGAGCAGTTCTTC. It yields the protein CASSLASDYNEQFF.

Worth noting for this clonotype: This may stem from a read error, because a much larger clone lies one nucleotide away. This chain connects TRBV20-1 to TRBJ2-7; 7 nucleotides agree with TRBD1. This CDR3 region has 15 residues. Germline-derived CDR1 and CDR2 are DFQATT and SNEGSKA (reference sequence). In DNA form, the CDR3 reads TGCTGTGCTAGCCTCGAGGACAGGAGCCCCTACGAGCAGTACTTC. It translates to CCASLEDRSPYEQYF.

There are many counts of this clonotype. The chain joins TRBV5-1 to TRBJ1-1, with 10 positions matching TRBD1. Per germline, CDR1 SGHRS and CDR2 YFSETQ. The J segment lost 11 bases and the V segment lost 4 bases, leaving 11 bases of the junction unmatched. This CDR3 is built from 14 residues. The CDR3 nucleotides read TGCGCCAGCAGCCCGATGTCGGGACAGGGGATGGCTTTCTTT. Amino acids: CASSPMSGQGMAFF.

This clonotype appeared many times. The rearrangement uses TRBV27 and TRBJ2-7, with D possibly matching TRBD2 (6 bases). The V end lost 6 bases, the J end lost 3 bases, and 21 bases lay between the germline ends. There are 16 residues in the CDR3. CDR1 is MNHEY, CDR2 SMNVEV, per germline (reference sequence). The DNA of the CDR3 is TGTGCCAGCAGCCGAAAGGCGCTCGAGGGAGGCTACGAGCAGTACTTC. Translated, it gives CASSRKALEGGYEQYF.

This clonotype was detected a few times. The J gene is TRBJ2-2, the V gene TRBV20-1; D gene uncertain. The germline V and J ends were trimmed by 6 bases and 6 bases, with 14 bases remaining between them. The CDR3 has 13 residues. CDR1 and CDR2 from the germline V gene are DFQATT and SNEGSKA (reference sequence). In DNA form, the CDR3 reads TGCAGTGCCCTCCGACCCTTCCCCGGGGAGCTGTTTTTT. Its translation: CSALRPFPGELFF.

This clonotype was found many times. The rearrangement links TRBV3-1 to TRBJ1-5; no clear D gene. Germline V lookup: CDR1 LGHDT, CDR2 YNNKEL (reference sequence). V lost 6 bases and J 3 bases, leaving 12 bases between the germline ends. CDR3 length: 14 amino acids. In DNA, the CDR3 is TGTGCCAGCAGTAGGACGGTATTCAATCAGCCCCAGCATTTT. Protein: CASSRTVFNQPQHF.

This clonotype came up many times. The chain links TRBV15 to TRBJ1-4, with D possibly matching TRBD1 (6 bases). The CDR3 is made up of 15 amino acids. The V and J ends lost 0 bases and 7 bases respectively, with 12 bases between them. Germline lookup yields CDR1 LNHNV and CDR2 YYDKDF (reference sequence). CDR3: CATSRDGRGGEKLFF. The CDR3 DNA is TGTGCCACCAGCAGAGATGGCAGGGGAGGTGAAAAACTGTTTTTT.

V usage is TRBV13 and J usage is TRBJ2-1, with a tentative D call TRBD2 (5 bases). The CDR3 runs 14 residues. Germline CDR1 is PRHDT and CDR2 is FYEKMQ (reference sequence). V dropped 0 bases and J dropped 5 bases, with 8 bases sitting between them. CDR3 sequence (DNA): TGTGCCAGCAGCTTAGGACTAGACCACAATGAGCAGTTCTTC. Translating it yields CASSLGLDHNEQFF.

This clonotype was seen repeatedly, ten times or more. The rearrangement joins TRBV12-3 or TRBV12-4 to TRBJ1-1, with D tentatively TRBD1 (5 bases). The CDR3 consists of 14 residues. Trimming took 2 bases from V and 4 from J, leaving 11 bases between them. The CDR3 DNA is TGTGCCAGCAGTTTATCAGGGATCGGCACTGAAGCTTTCTTT. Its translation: CASSLSGIGTEAFF.

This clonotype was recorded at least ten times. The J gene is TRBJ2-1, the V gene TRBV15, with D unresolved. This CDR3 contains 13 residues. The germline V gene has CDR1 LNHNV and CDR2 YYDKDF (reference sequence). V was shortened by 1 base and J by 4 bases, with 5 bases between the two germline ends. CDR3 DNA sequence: TGTGCCACCAGCAGAGGCGGTTACAATGAGCAGTTCTTC. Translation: CATSRGGYNEQFF.

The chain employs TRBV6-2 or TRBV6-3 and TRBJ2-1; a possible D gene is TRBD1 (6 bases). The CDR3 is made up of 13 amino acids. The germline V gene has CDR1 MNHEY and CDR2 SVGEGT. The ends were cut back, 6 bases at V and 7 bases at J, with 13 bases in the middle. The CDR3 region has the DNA TGTGCCAGCAGGGCCAGGGGTTGGAATGAGCAGTTCTTC. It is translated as CASRARGWNEQFF.

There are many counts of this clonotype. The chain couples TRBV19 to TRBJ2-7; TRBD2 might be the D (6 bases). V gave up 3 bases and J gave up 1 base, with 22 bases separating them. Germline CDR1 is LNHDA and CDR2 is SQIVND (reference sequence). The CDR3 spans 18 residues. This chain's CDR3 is CASSISFRRASTSYEQYF. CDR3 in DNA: TGTGCCAGTAGTATTTCGTTTCGGAGGGCTTCAACTTCCTACGAGCAGTACTTC.